The T cell receptor beta chain described here comes from a study of blood T cells in healthy people across ages. The overall study: Template switching recovered approximately one barcoded beta molecule for every two T cells. Study observations and caveats: Roughly linearly, TCR beta diversity per million T cells fell as age increased.

In germline, CDR1 is SGDLS, CDR2 YYNGEE. V lost 0 bases and J 5 bases, leaving 5 bases between the germline ends. The CDR3 loop spans 12 amino acids. This clonotype has more than one count but fewer than ten. Its target is unknown. The use of a sample-barcoded 5' primer and a J-beta primer mix characterized a second PCR of roughly 6 to 11 cycles. TCRdb re-derived calls from the 5' RACE reads in MiXCR, one entry per CDR3 protein. This table has roughly 1.5 million distinct CDR3 sequences, approximately 43% appearing once. The specimen sequenced was blood. V and J are TRBV9 and TRBJ1-2; the D is unclear. The receptor comes from a woman under 30 in good health. The CDR3 DNA reads as TGTGCCAGCAGCGTAGGAGTTTATGGCTACACCTTC. This gives the protein CASSVGVYGYTF.